The 21 T cell receptor beta chains below all came from one sample that was sequenced in a study of T cells in Graves' hyperthyroidism and ophthalmopathy. The source material, RNA transcripts, was used to amplify TCR beta CDR3 regions. Carried out on the TCR CDR3, a first-round RT-PCR used the HTBI primer set. TCRdb reprocessed the multiplex PCR reads with MiXCR, giving one entry per CDR3 protein. This sample carries approximately 210,000 distinct CDR3 sequences, about a sixth of them seen once, and the ten largest clones take 50%. The sample was blood. These receptors came from a man between 50 and 59 years old with Graves' hyperthyroidism.

The chain links TRBV2 to TRBJ1-5; TRBD1 agrees at 11 bases. The CDR3 is made up of 15 amino acids. The germline V gene has CDR1 SNHLY and CDR2 FYNNEI. The V and J ends lost 5 bases and 1 base, in that order; junction bases with no gene match: 1. The CDR3 loop reads CASSRDRGSNQPQHF. The CDR3 DNA reads TGTGCCAGCAGTAGGGACAGGGGGAGCAATCAGCCCCAGCATTTT.

At least ten counts were recorded for this clonotype. The J gene is TRBJ2-7, the V gene TRBV18, with D hard to call. Deletions cut 6 bases from V and 5 bases from J, with 23 bases between. Germline V CDR1 and CDR2: KGHSH, LQKENI. This CDR3 contains 16 residues. The CDR3 DNA reads as TGTGCCAGCTCCCCCAGGTGGACCGGGCCTGGGCACGAGCAGTACTTC. Protein: CASSPRWTGPGHEQYF.

This clonotype was found a few times. This chain connects TRBV20-1 to TRBJ2-1; the match to TRBD2 covers 8 bases. There are 15 residues in the CDR3. The V gene's germline CDR1 is DFQATT and CDR2 SNEGSKA (reference sequence). V dropped 6 bases and J dropped 7; count of bases not matched to a gene: 14. CDR3 DNA: TGCAGTGCGGCCCACGGGACTAGTGTTCAAAATGAGCAGTTCTTC. Residues: CSAAHGTSVQNEQFF.

The V and J genes are TRBV20-1 and TRBJ2-3, with a possible D match to TRBD1 (6 bases). From germline, CDR1 is DFQATT and CDR2 SNEGSKA (reference sequence). The length of the CDR3 is 14 residues. The germline V and J ends were trimmed by 3 bases and 4 bases, with 14 bases remaining between them. The CDR3 DNA sequence: TGCAGTGCTAGTCGTGGGGGCGCGGCAGATACGCAGTATTTT. Translation gives CSASRGGAADTQYF.

This clonotype turned up a few times. The V call is TRBV7-2, the J call TRBJ1-1; D is perhaps TRBD1 (6 bases). V was shortened by 4 bases and J by 6 bases, with 15 bases between the two germline ends. This CDR3 spans 14 amino acids. The germline V gene encodes CDR1 SGHTA and CDR2 FQGNSA. This chain's CDR3 is CASSSTGGGPEAFF. CDR3 nucleotide sequence: TGTGCCAGCAGCTCGACAGGTGGGGGTCCTGAAGCTTTCTTT.

The chain joins TRBV5-1 to TRBJ1-6; D is possibly TRBD1 (5 bases). This CDR3 region has 15 residues. Per germline, CDR1 SGHRS and CDR2 YFSETQ. With 4 bases removed from V and 5 bases from J, the gap between germline ends came to 13 bases. The CDR3 region is CASSVGVGDNSPLHF. The CDR3 DNA reads as TGCGCCAGCAGCGTAGGGGTCGGAGATAATTCACCCCTCCACTTT.

This clonotype was observed a few times. The rearrangement joins TRBV9 to TRBJ2-1; tentative D call: TRBD2 (5 bases). Trimming took 3 bases from V and 0 from J, leaving 10 bases between them. In germline, CDR1 is SGDLS, CDR2 YYNGEE. The CDR3 extends over 15 amino acids. CDR3: CASSGSARSYNEQFF. In DNA form, the CDR3 reads TGTGCCAGCAGCGGTAGCGCTCGCTCCTACAATGAGCAGTTCTTC.

This chain uses TRBV2 with TRBJ1-4; D call uncertain. Trimming left V 5 bases short and J 3 bases short, with 7 bases between. Germline CDR1 and CDR2: SNHLY and FYNNEI. This CDR3 spans 13 amino acids. The CDR3 region has the DNA TGTGCCAGCAGTAAAGGACCTAATGAAAAACTGTTTTTT. Translation gives CASSKGPNEKLFF.

This clonotype turned up a few times. Possible read error: a much larger clone is one base away. V gene TRBV20-1 combines with J gene TRBJ2-5, with D hard to call. Germline values: CDR1 DFQATT, CDR2 SNEGSKA (reference sequence). The CDR3 is 15 amino acids. Written as DNA, the CDR3 is TGCAGTGCTAGAGATTTTGCCCAAGGGCAAGAGACCCAGTGCTTC. It translates to CSARDFAQGQETQCF.

In its sample, this clonotype was seen many times. The rearrangement links TRBV11-2 to TRBJ2-1, with D perhaps TRBD2 (6 bases). The germline CDR1 and CDR2 sequences are SGHAT and FQNNGV. This CDR3 contains 14 residues. Trimming took off 3 bases at V and 3 bases at J, with 9 bases between the two ends. For the CDR3, the DNA is TGTGCCAGCAGCTTGGGGAGGTTCTACAATGAGCAGTTCTTC. It is translated as CASSLGRFYNEQFF.

This clonotype was seen at least ten times. This rearrangement joins TRBV3-1 to TRBJ2-7; D ambiguous. V was clipped by 4 bases and J by 6 bases, with 13 bases between them. CDR3 length: 13 amino acids. Germline V lookup: CDR1 LGHDT, CDR2 YNNKEL (reference sequence). CDR3: CASSPVGQSEQYF. In DNA form, the CDR3 reads TGTGCCAGCAGCCCCGTGGGTCAGAGCGAGCAGTACTTC.

The chain recombines TRBV9 with TRBJ2-1; D possibly corresponds to TRBD1 (6 bases). Trimming cost V 0 bases and J 0 bases, with 7 bases left between them. Germline CDR1 SGDLS, CDR2 YYNGEE. This CDR3 has 15 residues. Written as DNA, the CDR3 is TGTGCCAGCAGCGTAGAGGACAGCTCCTACAATGAGCAGTTCTTC. Translating it yields CASSVEDSSYNEQFF.

This clonotype has at least ten counts. The V gene is TRBV20-1, the J gene TRBJ2-5; D call uncertain. The CDR3 totals 12 residues. Germline values: CDR1 DFQATT, CDR2 SNEGSKA (reference sequence). V was cut by 2 bases and J by 1 base, with 5 bases left in between. In DNA, the CDR3 is TGCAGTGCTAGATTTGCCCAAGAGACCCAGTACTTC. This gives the protein CSARFAQETQYF.

This clonotype was seen repeatedly, ten times or more. The chain joins TRBV28 to TRBJ2-3; D remains ambiguous. V was pared by 6 bases and J by 4 bases, with 14 bases between. The CDR3 has 14 amino acids. The germline CDR1 and CDR2 sequences are MDHEN and SYDVKM. The CDR3 DNA sequence: TGTGCCAGCAGCGCCCCGCTGGGATCAGATACGCAGTATTTT. Its protein product is CASSAPLGSDTQYF. The complete variable domain, with remaining parts taken from reference TRBV28 and TRBJ2-3, reads DVKVTQSSRYLVKRTGEKVFLECVQDMDHENMFWYRQDPGLGLRLIYFSYDVKMKEKGDIPEGYSVSREKKERFSLILESASTNQTSMYLCASSAPLGSDTQYFGPGTRLTVL.

V and J are TRBV6-2 or TRBV6-3 and TRBJ2-1; maybe TRBD1 (6 bases). V lost 0 bases, J lost 12 bases, and 21 bases lay in between. Germline V gene sequence: CDR1 MNHEY, CDR2 SVGEGT. The CDR3 extends over 16 amino acids. This chain's CDR3 is CASSYSDSYVLLGQFF. The DNA for the CDR3 is TGTGCCAGCAGTTACTCGGACAGTTATGTTCTCCTGGGGCAGTTCTTC.

This clonotype appeared many times. The rearrangement joins TRBV11-2 to TRBJ2-7, with a possible D match to TRBD1 (9 bases). V lost 3 bases, J lost 6 bases, and 18 bases lay in between. CDR1 is SGHAT, CDR2 FQNNGV, per germline. There are 15 residues in the CDR3. The CDR3 DNA follows: TGTGCCAGCAGCTTCGGGGGGGACAGGGTTGCCGAGCAGTACTTC. The encoded protein is CASSFGGDRVAEQYF.

There are many counts of this clonotype. The gene calls are TRBV29-1 and TRBJ2-3; D may be TRBD1 (6 bases). The CDR3 loop spans 13 amino acids. Deletions cut 3 bases from V and 5 bases from J, with 12 bases between. Germline values: CDR1 SQVTM, CDR2 ANQGSEA. The CDR3 bases are TGCAGCGTTGATAGGGGGAAACGAGATACGCAGTATTTT. It translates to CSVDRGKRDTQYF.

The sample holds many counts of this clonotype. This chain links TRBV20-1 with TRBJ2-5; 10 bases map to TRBD2. CDR1 DFQATT and CDR2 SNEGSKA come from the germline V gene (reference sequence). CDR3 size: 15 residues. V lost 1 base, J lost 5 bases, and 7 bases stayed unmatched. In DNA form, the CDR3 reads TGCAGTGCTAGAGCGAGCGGGAGGGCCGAGGAGACCCAGTACTTC. As protein: CSARASGRAEETQYF.

This clonotype was counted at least ten times. J is TRBJ1-1 and V is TRBV5-6; D unresolved. Germline loops: CDR1 SGHDT, CDR2 YYEEEE. With 0 bases removed from V and 1 base from J, the gap between germline ends came to 7 bases. The CDR3 length is 14 residues. The CDR3 loop is CASSLVRENTEAFF. CDR3 coding DNA: TGTGCCAGCAGCTTGGTTCGGGAGAACACTGAAGCTTTCTTT.

This clonotype was seen ten or more times. The genes are TRBV28 and TRBJ2-7; 7 positions agree with TRBD2. The V and J ends lost 3 bases and 3 bases, in that order; junction bases with no gene match: 8. The CDR3 has 15 residues. From germline, CDR1 is MDHEN and CDR2 SYDVKM. The CDR3 DNA sequence: TGTGCCAGCAGTTTTAAAGCGCGGGAGCACTACGAGCAGTACTTC. Translation: CASSFKAREHYEQYF.

There are many counts of this clonotype. The genes are TRBV27 and TRBJ2-7; TRBD2 agrees at 12 bases. The V gene's germline CDR1 is MNHEY and CDR2 SMNVEV (reference sequence). This CDR3 has 16 residues. The J segment lost 5 bases and the V segment lost 2 bases, leaving 7 bases of the junction unmatched. The CDR3, as DNA: TGTGCCAGCAGTTTACCCCTGACTAGCGGGAGAAACGAGCAGTACTTC. It codes for CASSLPLTSGRNEQYF.